This entry lists 14 T cell receptor beta chains sequenced from one sample in a study of cytomegalovirus exposure and HLA in healthy donors. PCR used 60 Vbeta primers and 13 Jbeta primers. The method was immunoSEQ multiplex PCR; TCRdb's version includes in-frame clones alone and lacks a portion of them. The sample lists approximately 100,000 clones; approximately 80% were seen once. Sequencing was done on a sample of PBMCs. The source is a man aged 45-60 years in good health and CMV-seronegative.

With respect to this clone: Other DNA sequences in this sample translate to the same CDR3. The chain joins TRBV25-1 to TRBJ2-7; a possible D gene is TRBD2 (5 bases). The CDR3 totals 14 residues. V lost 2 bases and J 3 bases, leaving 11 bases between the germline ends. Germline V gene sequence: CDR1 MGHDK, CDR2 SYGVNS. DNA for the CDR3: TGTGCCAGCAGTGAACCCGGGGTTCGCTACGAGCAGTACTTC. This gives the protein CASSEPGVRYEQYF.

This chain uses TRBV11-3 with TRBJ2-3, with TRBD1 matching over 7 bases. CDR3 length: 19 amino acids. Germline V gene lookup returns CDR1 SGHNT and CDR2 YENEEA. The junction had 19 bases not matched to a gene; V was cut back by 5 bases and J by 2 bases. For the CDR3, the DNA is TGTGCCAGCAGCCTCACGGACAGGCAGAACTCTTACTTCACAGATACGCAGTATTTT. It codes for CASSLTDRQNSYFTDTQYF.

The V call is TRBV11-3, the J call TRBJ1-3; D uncertain. CDR1 is SGHNT and CDR2 is YENEEA in the germline V gene. Trimming took off 1 base at V and 4 bases at J, with 8 bases between the two ends. CDR3 length: 14 residues. CDR3 protein: CASSLGGPGNTIYF. The CDR3 DNA is TGTGCCAGCAGCTTAGGAGGGCCAGGAAACACCATATATTTT.

The J gene is TRBJ1-2, the V gene TRBV19; D uncertain. This CDR3 region has 14 residues. The V end was cut by 4 bases, the J end by 6 bases, with 15 bases between. Germline assignment: CDR1 LNHDA and CDR2 SQIVND (reference sequence). CDR3: CASSRIWEEDGYTF. DNA for the CDR3: TGTGCCAGTAGTAGGATCTGGGAGGAGGATGGCTACACCTTC.

The CDR3 bases are TGTGCCAGCAGACCATTCGCGGACACTGAAGCTTTCTTT. Its translation is CASRPFADTEAFF. The rearrangement uses TRBV7-9 and TRBJ1-1; D unresolved. CDR3 length: 13 residues. Germline V CDR1 and CDR2: SEHNR, FQNEAQ (reference sequence). V was shortened by 6 bases and J by 3 bases, with 11 bases between the two germline ends.

This clone was detected only once. The J gene is TRBJ1-1, the V gene TRBV11-2; weak D call: TRBD1 (5 bases). V was pared by 3 bases and J by 1 base, with 12 bases between. This CDR3 is built from 15 residues. Germline loops: CDR1 SGHAT, CDR2 FQNNGV. The CDR3 here is CASSFRGTANTEAFF. The CDR3 DNA is TGTGCCAGCAGCTTTAGGGGAACAGCGAACACTGAAGCTTTCTTT.

V gene TRBV18 combines with J gene TRBJ1-6, with TRBD1 matching 9 bases. Per the germline V gene, CDR1 is KGHSH and CDR2 is LQKENI. The V gene end was trimmed by 3 bases and the J gene end by 5 bases; junction bases not matched to a gene: 5. The CDR3 totals 16 residues. In nucleotides, the CDR3 is TGTGCCAGCTCACCGATGACAGGGGGTAATAATTCACCCCTCCACTTT. Its translation: CASSPMTGGNNSPLHF. Variable domain in full (rest from reference TRBV18 and TRBJ1-6): NAGVMQNPRHLVRRRGQEARLRCSPMKGHSHVYWYRQLPEEGLKFMVYLQKENIIDESGMPKERFSAEFPKEGPSILRIQQVVRGDSAAYFCASSPMTGGNNSPLHFGNGTRLTVT.

Written as DNA, the CDR3 is TGCGCCAGCAGCCAAGTAGCGGGGGGCTTCTACAATGAGCAGTTCTTC. This codes for CASSQVAGGFYNEQFF. The rearrangement uses TRBV4-3 and TRBJ2-1, with TRBD2 matching 10 bases. This CDR3 is built from 16 residues. Germline V gives CDR1 LGHNA, CDR2 YSLEER. With 1 base clipped from V and 3 bases from J, the junction kept 3 bases outside the gene matches.

The chain combines TRBV6-5 with TRBJ1-2; D gene ambiguous. CDR3 length: 12 amino acids. V lost 6 bases and J lost 2, with 7 bases in between. Per the germline V gene, CDR1 is MNHEY and CDR2 is SVGAGI. DNA of the CDR3: TGTGCCAGCAGGAAAGCGAACTATGGCTACACCTTC. Translating it yields CASRKANYGYTF.

The V and J genes are TRBV19 and TRBJ1-1; D ambiguous. The germline V gene has CDR1 LNHDA and CDR2 SQIVND (reference sequence). The CDR3 is 14 residues long. The germline V and J ends were trimmed by 4 bases and 11 bases, with 20 bases remaining between them. The CDR3 is CASSSLGLKLTAFF. The CDR3 nucleotides are TGTGCCAGTAGTAGCCTCGGGTTAAAGCTGACCGCTTTCTTT.

The chain carries TRBV4-1 and TRBJ1-2; tentatively, D is TRBD1 (6 bases). Trimming shortened V by 4 bases and J by 7 bases, and 19 bases separated the two germline ends. Germline V lookup: CDR1 MGHRA, CDR2 YSYEKL. The CDR3 is 15 amino acids. The CDR3 spells CASSRFFGQSPGYTF. The CDR3 DNA follows: TGCGCCAGCAGCCGATTCTTTGGACAGTCCCCTGGCTACACCTTC.

This sequence joins TRBV9 and TRBJ2-5; perhaps TRBD2 as D (5 bases). Per the germline V gene, CDR1 is SGDLS and CDR2 is YYNGEE. The CDR3 loop spans 15 amino acids. V was shortened by 4 bases and J by 1 base, with 14 bases between the two germline ends. The CDR3 here is CASSSRGSLQETQYF. In DNA, the CDR3 is TGTGCCAGCAGCTCTCGGGGTTCACTCCAAGAGACCCAGTACTTC.

V and J are TRBV7-6 and TRBJ1-5; D call uncertain. V was cut by 1 base and J by 0 bases, with 10 bases left in between. The germline CDR1 and CDR2 sequences are SGHVS and FNYEAQ. There are 16 residues in the CDR3. CDR3 in amino acids: CASSLGYGGSNQPQHF. CDR3 bases: TGTGCCAGCAGCTTAGGTTACGGAGGTAGCAATCAGCCCCAGCATTTT.

This chain links TRBV6-1 with TRBJ2-3, with TRBD1 as a possible D gene (5 bases). Trimming stripped 3 bases from V and 4 bases from J, with 17 bases between. Germline V gene sequence: CDR1 MNHNS, CDR2 SASEGT. There are 16 residues in the CDR3. In DNA, the CDR3 is TGTGCCAGCAGTGACCAGGGCGTCAGTCCCCCAGATACGCAGTATTTT. It specifies CASSDQGVSPPDTQYF.